The 32 T cell receptor beta chains reported below all come from one sample, sequenced in a study of metastatic and nonmetastatic thyroid tumors. Thyroid surgery took place with no prior treatment in any patient. With MiXCR, TCRdb reprocessed the PCR reads. This sample has tens of thousands of clones; approximately 25% occur once, and the top ten carry 9.2%. Source material: blood. The source is a female donor with papillary thyroid cancer or a benign thyroid nodule (not recorded which). Some clones in this sample may be carry-over from other donors' samples.

The chain has TRBV25-1 and TRBJ2-2; D perhaps matches TRBD2 (5 bases). Germline V gives CDR1 MGHDK, CDR2 SYGVNS. The CDR3 runs 18 residues. The V and J ends lost 3 bases and 3 bases respectively, with 20 bases between them. CDR3 in amino acids: CASSEVPSGVEDTGELFF. The CDR3, as DNA: TGTGCCAGCAGTGAGGTGCCTAGTGGAGTGGAGGACACCGGGGAGCTGTTTTTT.

This clone turned up a few times. CDR3 in amino acids: CASGDYEQYF. CDR3 DNA: TGTGCCAGCGGCGACTACGAGCAGTACTTC. This chain joins TRBV27 and TRBJ2-7; D remains ambiguous. Germline V gives CDR1 MNHEY, CDR2 SMNVEV (reference sequence). V lost 8 bases to trimming and J lost 3 bases, with 5 bases between them. The CDR3 spans 10 residues.

This clone has just a few counts. This sequence joins TRBV28 and TRBJ2-7, with TRBD2 matching 8 bases. This CDR3 has 15 amino acids. Trimming removed 5 bases from V and 3 bases from J; junction bases left unmatched: 9. Germline lookup yields CDR1 MDHEN and CDR2 SYDVKM. The CDR3 nucleotides read TGTGCCAGCAGTCCGCCGGGACTAGGGTACTACGAGCAGTACTTC. Protein: CASSPPGLGYYEQYF.

This chain uses TRBV30 with TRBJ2-7, with a possible D match to TRBD2 (6 bases). The V and J ends lost 0 bases and 0 bases respectively, with 9 bases between them. CDR3 length equals 14 residues. Germline V CDR1 and CDR2: GTSNPN, SVGIG (reference sequence). As DNA, the CDR3 is TGTGCCTGGAGTGTTCCCGGGAGCTCCTACGAGCAGTACTTC. Residues: CAWSVPGSSYEQYF. The full variable domain, rest sourced from reference TRBV30 and TRBJ2-7, is SQTIHQWPATLVQPVGSPLSLECTVEGTSNPNLYWYRQAAGRGLQLLFYSVGIGQISSEVPQNLSASRPQDRQFILSSKKLLLSDSGFYLCAWSVPGSSYEQYFGPGTRLTVT.

V and J are TRBV30 and TRBJ1-1; tentatively, D is TRBD1 (5 bases). V gave up 2 bases and J gave up 5 bases, with 15 bases separating them. The germline gives CDR1 GTSNPN, CDR2 SVGIG (reference sequence). The CDR3 is 14 amino acids. Here the CDR3 reads CAWSISGAPTEAFF. In nucleotides, the CDR3 is TGTGCCTGGAGTATTTCCGGGGCCCCAACTGAAGCTTTCTTT.

With respect to this clone: One junction end disagrees with the germline gene, perhaps due to a read error. The V gene is TRBV5-1, the J gene TRBJ2-2; D is uncertain. This CDR3 is built from 14 residues. The germline V gene encodes CDR1 SGHRS and CDR2 YFSETQ. CDR3 sequence: CAISSGRNTGELFF. CDR3 sequence (DNA): TGCGCCATCAGCTCCGGAAGGAACACCGGGGAGCTGTTTTTT.

As to this clone: An end of the junction does not agree with germline; a read error may underlie this. The chain links TRBV11-2 to TRBJ2-3; 10 bases agree with TRBD2. Germline-derived CDR1 and CDR2 are SGHAT and FQNNGV. CDR3 length equals 14 residues. CDR3 loop: CVSSIVTSGDTQYF. The CDR3, as DNA: TGTGTCAGCAGCATAGTGACTAGCGGGGATACGCAGTATTTT. Complete variable domain (other parts from reference TRBV11-2 and TRBJ2-3): EAGVAQSPRYKIIEKRQSVAFWCNPISGHATLYWYQQILGQGPKLLIQFQNNGVVDDSQLPKDRFSAERLKGVDSTLKIQPAKLEDSAVYLCVSSIVTSGDTQYFGPGTRLTVL.

At least ten counts were recorded for this clone. Relative to the germline gene, one junction end is altered; a read error may explain this. J is TRBJ2-3 and V is TRBV7-9; 8 nucleotides agree with TRBD1. Germline V CDR1 and CDR2: SEHNR, FQNEAQ (reference sequence). The CDR3 contains 12 residues. The CDR3 spells CASSLYRGLLKF. CDR3 sequence (DNA): TGTGCCAGCAGCTTATACAGGGGGTTACTAAAATTT.

On this clone itself: A junction boundary mismatches the germline segment, possibly from a read error. The rearrangement uses TRBV24-1 and TRBJ1-2, with D perhaps matching TRBD1 (5 bases). The CDR3 extends over 14 amino acids. In germline, CDR1 is KGHDR, CDR2 SFDVKD. CDR3 bases: TGTACCACCAGTGAACTAGGGACCGAATATGGCTACACCTTC. This codes for CTTSELGTEYGYTF.

At least ten counts were recorded for this clone. The chain joins TRBV28 to TRBJ1-1; D is undetermined. The germline gives CDR1 MDHEN, CDR2 SYDVKM. The CDR3 spans 14 residues. Trimming left V 4 bases short and J 5 bases short, with 14 bases between. The CDR3 bases are TGTGCCAGCAGTTCCCCCGGACGGACGACTGAAGCTTTCTTT. Translation: CASSSPGRTTEAFF.

This clone came up a few times. The rearrangement joins TRBV6-5 to TRBJ1-2; D uncertain. Germline V gene data show CDR1 as MNHEY and CDR2 as SVGAGI. V was shortened by 0 bases and J by 7 bases, with 15 bases between the two germline ends. CDR3 length equals 15 residues. CDR3 in DNA: TGTGCCAGCAGTTACTCGATGGTGGAGTCCCTTGGCTACACCTTC. It encodes CASSYSMVESLGYTF.

On this clone: Germline and junction disagree at one end, which may indicate a read error. The gene calls are TRBV7-9 and TRBJ2-2; perhaps TRBD2 as D (5 bases). CDR1 and CDR2 from the germline V gene are SEHNR and FQNEAQ (reference sequence). The CDR3 runs 14 residues. The CDR3 spells CAGRVLENTGELFF. CDR3 bases: TGTGCCGGGCGGGTATTAGAGAACACCGGTGAGCTGTTTTTT.

This clone was seen more than once but under ten times. V and J are TRBV6-1 and TRBJ1-4; unclear D gene. CDR1 MNHNS and CDR2 SASEGT come from the germline V gene. CDR3 size: 15 residues. V gave up 8 bases and J gave up 7 bases, with 20 bases separating them. DNA of the CDR3: TGTGCCAGCGGGGATAGCCCCTCAAGCGGTGAAAAACTGTTTTTT. Translating it yields CASGDSPSSGEKLFF.

Many counts were recorded for this clone. This chain uses TRBV6-1 with TRBJ2-6; possible D gene TRBD1, 5 bases. The CDR3 has 15 residues. CDR1 and CDR2 from the germline V gene are MNHNS and SASEGT. V shed 6 bases and J shed 1 base, with 10 bases lying between them. Here the CDR3 DNA reads TGTGCCAGCAGGATCGACAGATCTGGGGCCAACGTCCTGACTTTC. This gives the protein CASRIDRSGANVLTF.

By its share, this clone is medium-sized. The gene calls are TRBV6-1 and TRBJ2-7; 7 bases fit TRBD2. The germline V gene encodes CDR1 MNHNS and CDR2 SASEGT. Germline trimming cut 7 bases from V and 6 bases from J; bases unmatched to any gene: 9. CDR3 length: 13 amino acids. In DNA form, the CDR3 reads TGTGCCAGCACCACCGCCGGGAGGCGCGAGCAGTACTTC. Translation gives CASTTAGRREQYF.

This clone was recorded at least ten times. Here the CDR3 DNA reads TGTGCCAGCAGTTACATCCCGGGAACCTATGGCTACACCTTC. As protein: CASSYIPGTYGYTF. The gene calls are TRBV6-5 and TRBJ1-2; D is undetermined. This CDR3 is 14 amino acids long. V was shortened by 2 bases and J by 4 bases, with 11 bases between the two germline ends. Germline assignment: CDR1 MNHEY and CDR2 SVGAGI.

This clone was picked up many times. This sequence joins TRBV7-2 and TRBJ1-5, with D hard to call. Trimming stripped 1 base from V and 3 bases from J, with 1 base between. Germline V gene sequence: CDR1 SGHTA, CDR2 FQGNSA. This CDR3 region has 12 residues. The CDR3 spells CASSLDNQPQHF. The CDR3 DNA reads as TGTGCCAGCAGCTTAGACAATCAGCCCCAGCATTTT.

This clone appeared many times. J is TRBJ2-3 and V is TRBV7-2; possibly TRBD1 or TRBD2 for D (5 bases each). The germline V gene encodes CDR1 SGHTA and CDR2 FQGNSA. This CDR3 contains 14 residues. V was pared by 1 base and J by 6 bases, with 11 bases between. The CDR3 DNA follows: TGTGCCAGCAGCTTAGACGTCGGGACCGATACGCAGTATTTT. This encodes CASSLDVGTDTQYF.

This clone rates as medium-sized (0.01 to 0.1%). The rearrangement uses TRBV6-1 and TRBJ2-7; perhaps D is TRBD1 or TRBD2 (5 bases each). The CDR3 sequence is 15 residues long. Trimming stripped 1 base from V and 5 bases from J, with 15 bases between. Germline CDR1 is MNHNS and CDR2 is SASEGT. The CDR3, as DNA: TGTGCCAGCAGTGAAGAAAGGGGACCCGCCAACGAGCAGTACTTC. As protein: CASSEERGPANEQYF.

The chain employs TRBV14 and TRBJ1-2; D is unresolved. Germline V gene lookup returns CDR1 SGHDN and CDR2 FVKESK. V lost 0 bases to trimming and J lost 11 bases, with 13 bases between them. This CDR3 has 13 residues. CDR3 DNA: TGTGCCAGCAGCCAAGACTTGGGTTCGGAATACACCTTC. Protein product: CASSQDLGSEYTF.

This clone was counted between two and nine times. The chain is built from TRBV12-5 and TRBJ2-3; D gene uncertain. Trimming removed 5 bases from V and 7 bases from J, with 13 bases in between. Germline lookup yields CDR1 LGHNT and CDR2 FRNRAP. The CDR3 loop spans 13 amino acids. The CDR3 nucleotides read TGTGCTAGTGGTCCCAACCTCAGGTATACGCAGTATTTT. Its translation: CASGPNLRYTQYF.

This chain connects TRBV6-2 or TRBV6-3 to TRBJ2-3; D gene ambiguous. Germline CDR1 is MNHEY and CDR2 is SVGEGT. The CDR3 covers 14 residues. The V gene lost 5 bases and the J gene lost 5 bases, with 14 bases spanning the gap. The CDR3 loop is CASSPTRALDTQYF. Here the CDR3 DNA reads TGTGCCAGCAGTCCGACTCGGGCCCTAGATACGCAGTATTTT.

The chain is built from TRBV7-2 and TRBJ2-7; the D is unclear. The germline CDR1 and CDR2 sequences are SGHTA and FQGNSA. The CDR3 is 13 amino acids. V gave up 1 base and J gave up 6 bases, with 10 bases separating them. CDR3 region: CASSLVSVPEQYF. The CDR3, as DNA: TGTGCCAGCAGCTTAGTATCCGTACCCGAGCAGTACTTC.

This clone was counted between two and nine times. CDR3 in amino acids: CASRISYRNQPQHF. DNA of the CDR3: TGTGCCAGCAGAATCTCCTATCGCAATCAGCCCCAGCATTTT. The chain carries TRBV28 and TRBJ1-5, with D unclear. The CDR3 extends over 14 amino acids. Trimming left V 6 bases short and J 2 bases short, with 11 bases between. Per germline, CDR1 MDHEN and CDR2 SYDVKM.

This clone rates as medium-sized. The V call is TRBV3-1, the J call TRBJ1-1, with unresolved D. Germline V gene sequence: CDR1 LGHDT, CDR2 YNNKEL (reference sequence). The germline V and J ends were trimmed by 0 bases and 2 bases, with 7 bases remaining between them. The CDR3 is 14 amino acids. The CDR3 sequence: CASSQDVLNTEAFF. In DNA, the CDR3 is TGTGCCAGCAGCCAAGATGTACTTAACACTGAAGCTTTCTTT. Full variable domain (remainder filled in from reference TRBV3-1 and TRBJ1-1): DTAVSQTPKYLVTQMGNDKSIKCEQNLGHDTMYWYKQDSKKFLKIMFSYNNKELIINETVPNRFSPKSPDKAHLNLHINSLELGDSAVYFCASSQDVLNTEAFFGQGTRLTVV.

Worth noting for this clone: An end of the junction differs from the germline gene, which may be a read error. This chain joins TRBV2 and TRBJ1-1; D uncertain. This CDR3 is built from 12 residues. CDR1 and CDR2 from the germline V gene are SNHLY and FYNNEI. CDR3 sequence: CATQRVYTEAVF. CDR3 DNA: TGTGCCACCCAGCGGGTTTACACTGAAGCTGTCTTT.

This clone was seen ten or more times. The chain combines TRBV20-1 with TRBJ2-1, with 12 bases lining up with TRBD2. CDR1 and CDR2 from the germline V gene are DFQATT and SNEGSKA (reference sequence). V lost 3 bases and J lost 9; bases outside the gene matches: 21. CDR3 length: 19 amino acids. The CDR3 region is CSARLRLAGVVSSPLEQFF. The CDR3 region has the DNA TGCAGTGCTAGGTTGAGACTAGCGGGAGTAGTTTCTTCGCCGCTTGAGCAGTTCTTC.

This clone was detected ten times or more. The chain uses TRBV30 and TRBJ2-7; 7 nucleotides agree with TRBD2. Germline V gene lookup returns CDR1 GTSNPN and CDR2 SVGIG (reference sequence). Germline trimming cut 1 base from V and 7 bases from J; bases unmatched to any gene: 10. This CDR3 has 14 residues. CDR3 region: CAWSEKAGTGEQYF. CDR3 in DNA: TGTGCCTGGAGTGAGAAAGCGGGAACGGGGGAGCAGTACTTC.

This clone was counted many times. In the same sample, other DNA sequences code for this CDR3. The chain couples TRBV20-1 to TRBJ1-5; D may be TRBD1 (6 bases). The CDR3 spans 13 residues. CDR1 is DFQATT, CDR2 SNEGSKA, per germline (reference sequence). V dropped 4 bases and J dropped 4 bases, with 11 bases sitting between them. In DNA form, the CDR3 reads TGCAGTGCTATACCCAGGGGTAATCAGCCCCAGCATTTT. Translation gives CSAIPRGNQPQHF.

The sample holds many counts of this clone. The chain employs TRBV10-2 and TRBJ1-3, with 7 nucleotides matching TRBD1. J was trimmed by 4 bases and V by 5 bases; bases with no gene match: 8. The CDR3 spans 15 residues. The germline gives CDR1 WSHSY, CDR2 SAAADI. The CDR3 DNA reads as TGCGCCAGCAGTCCCAGGGGGGGGCAAGGAAACACCATATATTTT. Translating gives CASSPRGGQGNTIYF.

This clone was seen ten or more times. The chain recombines TRBV7-2 with TRBJ2-1, with 10 nucleotides matching TRBD2. V lost 2 bases to trimming and J lost 7 bases; unmatched junction nucleotides: 11. The CDR3 extends over 17 amino acids. Per the germline V gene, CDR1 is SGHTA and CDR2 is FQGNSA. CDR3 sequence (DNA): TGTGCCAGCAGCTTATTTTCCAGCGGGAGGGCAGTGAATGAGCAGTTCTTC. As protein: CASSLFSSGRAVNEQFF.

The chain has TRBV11-2 and TRBJ2-3; the match to TRBD2 covers 8 bases. With 5 bases clipped from V and 1 base from J, the junction kept 11 bases outside the gene matches. The CDR3 has 17 amino acids. In germline, CDR1 is SGHAT, CDR2 FQNNGV. CDR3 amino acids: CASSNALTSGRTDTQYF. CDR3 nucleotide sequence: TGTGCCAGCAGCAACGCCCTCACTAGCGGACGCACAGATACGCAGTATTTT.